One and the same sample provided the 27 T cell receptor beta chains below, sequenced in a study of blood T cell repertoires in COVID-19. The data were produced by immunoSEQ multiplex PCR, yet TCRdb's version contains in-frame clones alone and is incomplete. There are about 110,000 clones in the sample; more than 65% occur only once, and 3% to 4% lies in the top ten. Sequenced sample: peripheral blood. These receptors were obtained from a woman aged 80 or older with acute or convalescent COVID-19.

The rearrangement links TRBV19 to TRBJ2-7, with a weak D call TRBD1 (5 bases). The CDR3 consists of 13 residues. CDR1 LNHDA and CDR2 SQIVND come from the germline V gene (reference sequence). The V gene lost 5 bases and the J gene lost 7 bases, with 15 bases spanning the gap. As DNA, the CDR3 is TGTGCCAGTAGTCAGGTCGAACGACAGGAGCAGTACTTC. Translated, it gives CASSQVERQEQYF.

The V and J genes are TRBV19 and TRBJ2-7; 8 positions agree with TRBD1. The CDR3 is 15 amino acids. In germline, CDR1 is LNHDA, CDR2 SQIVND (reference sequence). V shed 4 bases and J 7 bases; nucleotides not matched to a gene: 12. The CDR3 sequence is CASSTPGTGTQEQYF. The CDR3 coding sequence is TGTGCCAGTAGTACCCCCGGGACAGGTACTCAGGAGCAGTACTTC.

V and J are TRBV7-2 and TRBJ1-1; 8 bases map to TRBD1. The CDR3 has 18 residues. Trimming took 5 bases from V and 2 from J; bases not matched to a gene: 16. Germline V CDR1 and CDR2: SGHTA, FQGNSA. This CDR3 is CASSPRTGSRWVNTEAFF. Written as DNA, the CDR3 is TGTGCCAGCAGCCCTCGGACAGGGTCTCGATGGGTAAACACTGAAGCTTTCTTT. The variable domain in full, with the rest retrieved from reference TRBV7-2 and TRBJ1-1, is GAGVSQSPSNKVTEKGKDVELRCDPISGHTALYWYRQSLGQGLEFLIYFQGNSAPDKSGLPSDRFSAERTGGSVSTLTIQRTQQEDSAVYLCASSPRTGSRWVNTEAFFGQGTRLTVV.

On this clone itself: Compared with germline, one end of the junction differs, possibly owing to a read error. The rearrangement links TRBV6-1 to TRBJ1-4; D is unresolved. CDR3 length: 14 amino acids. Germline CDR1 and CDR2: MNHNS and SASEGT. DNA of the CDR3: TGTGCCAGCAGGGAAGCTGAGAGTAATGAAAAACTGTTTTTT. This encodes CASREAESNEKLFF.

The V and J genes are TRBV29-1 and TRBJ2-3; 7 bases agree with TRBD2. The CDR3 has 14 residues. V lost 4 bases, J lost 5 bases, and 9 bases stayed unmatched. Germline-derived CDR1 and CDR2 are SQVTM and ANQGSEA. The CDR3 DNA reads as TGCAGCGTTGTGACTAGCCTCCCCTTAGATACGCAGTATTTT. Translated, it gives CSVVTSLPLDTQYF.

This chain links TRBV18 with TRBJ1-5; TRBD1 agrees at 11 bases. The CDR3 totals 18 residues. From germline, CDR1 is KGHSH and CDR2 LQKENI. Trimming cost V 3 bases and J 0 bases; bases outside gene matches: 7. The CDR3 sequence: CASSPSDRGPHSNQPQHF. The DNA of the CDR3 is TGTGCCAGCTCACCTTCGGACAGGGGGCCGCATAGCAATCAGCCCCAGCATTTT.

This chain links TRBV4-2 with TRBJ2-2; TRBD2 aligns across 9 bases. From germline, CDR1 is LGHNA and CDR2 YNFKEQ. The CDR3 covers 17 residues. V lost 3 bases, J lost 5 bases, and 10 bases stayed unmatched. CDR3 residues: CASSQEAGGPSTGELFF. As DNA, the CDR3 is TGTGCCAGCAGCCAGGAGGCGGGAGGGCCCTCGACCGGGGAGCTGTTTTTT.

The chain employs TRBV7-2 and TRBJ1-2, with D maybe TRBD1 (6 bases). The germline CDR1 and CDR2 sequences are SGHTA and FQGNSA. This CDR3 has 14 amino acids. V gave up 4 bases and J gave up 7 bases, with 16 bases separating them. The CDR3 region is CASSSGQRAGGYTF. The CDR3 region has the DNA TGTGCCAGCAGCTCCGGACAGAGGGCAGGTGGCTACACCTTC.

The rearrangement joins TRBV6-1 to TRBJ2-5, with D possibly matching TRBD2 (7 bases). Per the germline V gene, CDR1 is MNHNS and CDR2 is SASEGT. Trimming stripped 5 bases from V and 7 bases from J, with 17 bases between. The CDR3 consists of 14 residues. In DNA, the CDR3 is TGTGCCAGCAGTTATCCGCGGGGGCGAGGGACCCAGTACTTC. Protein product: CASSYPRGRGTQYF.

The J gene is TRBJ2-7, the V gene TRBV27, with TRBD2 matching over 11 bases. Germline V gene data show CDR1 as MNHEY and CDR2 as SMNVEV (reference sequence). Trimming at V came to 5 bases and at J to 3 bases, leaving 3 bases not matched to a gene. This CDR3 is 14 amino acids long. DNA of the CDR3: TGTGCCAGCAGTCAAGGGACTAGCGGCTACGAGCAGTACTTC. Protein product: CASSQGTSGYEQYF.

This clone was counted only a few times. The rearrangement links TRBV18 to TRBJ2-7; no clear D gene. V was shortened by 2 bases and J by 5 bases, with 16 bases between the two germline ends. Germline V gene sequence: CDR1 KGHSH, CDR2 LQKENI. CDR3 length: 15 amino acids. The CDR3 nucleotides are TGTGCCAGCTCACCAGGGCGTGCCGCACTCCACGAGCAGTACTTC. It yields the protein CASSPGRAALHEQYF.

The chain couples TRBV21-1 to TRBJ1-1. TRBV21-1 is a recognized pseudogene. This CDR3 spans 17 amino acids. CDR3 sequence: CASSSPGLGVSWTEAFF. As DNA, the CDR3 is TGTGCCAGCAGCTCGCCGGGACTGGGGGTCAGTTGGACTGAAGCTTTCTTT.

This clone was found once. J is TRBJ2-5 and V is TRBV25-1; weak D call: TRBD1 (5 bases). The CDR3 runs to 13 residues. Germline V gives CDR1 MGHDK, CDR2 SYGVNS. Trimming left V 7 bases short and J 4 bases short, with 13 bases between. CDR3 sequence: CASTWAGPETQYF. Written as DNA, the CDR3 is TGTGCCAGCACTTGGGCAGGGCCAGAGACCCAGTACTTC.

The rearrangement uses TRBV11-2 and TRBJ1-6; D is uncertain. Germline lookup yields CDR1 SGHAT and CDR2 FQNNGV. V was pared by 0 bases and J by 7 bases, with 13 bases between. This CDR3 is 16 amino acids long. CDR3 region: CASSLDPSLQNSPLHF. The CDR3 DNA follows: TGTGCCAGCAGCTTAGACCCCAGCCTACAGAATTCACCCCTCCACTTT.

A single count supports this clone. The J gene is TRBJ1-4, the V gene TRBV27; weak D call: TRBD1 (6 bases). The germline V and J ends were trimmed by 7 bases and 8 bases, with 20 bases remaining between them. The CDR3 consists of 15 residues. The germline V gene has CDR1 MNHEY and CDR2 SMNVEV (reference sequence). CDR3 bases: TGTGCCAGCACCCATCCGGGGGGGCGCCGGGAAAAACTGTTTTTT. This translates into CASTHPGGRREKLFF.

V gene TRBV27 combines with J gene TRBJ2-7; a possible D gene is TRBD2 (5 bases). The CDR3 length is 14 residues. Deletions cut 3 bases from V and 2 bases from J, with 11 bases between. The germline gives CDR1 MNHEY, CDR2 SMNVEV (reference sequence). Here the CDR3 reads CASSFTGEPYEQYF. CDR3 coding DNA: TGTGCCAGCAGTTTTACCGGGGAACCCTACGAGCAGTACTTC.

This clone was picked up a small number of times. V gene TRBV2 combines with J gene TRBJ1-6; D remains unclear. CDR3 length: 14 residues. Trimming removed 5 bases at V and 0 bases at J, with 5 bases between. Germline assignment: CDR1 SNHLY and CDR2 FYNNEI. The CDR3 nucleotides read TGTGCCAGCAGTCCCCTCTCCTATAATTCACCCCTCCACTTT. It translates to CASSPLSYNSPLHF.

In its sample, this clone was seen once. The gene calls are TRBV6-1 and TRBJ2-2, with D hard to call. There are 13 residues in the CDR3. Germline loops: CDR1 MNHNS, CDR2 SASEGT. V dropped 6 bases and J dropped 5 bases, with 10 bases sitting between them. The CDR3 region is CASRPRETGELFF. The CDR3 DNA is TGTGCCAGCAGGCCCCGCGAGACCGGGGAGCTGTTTTTT.

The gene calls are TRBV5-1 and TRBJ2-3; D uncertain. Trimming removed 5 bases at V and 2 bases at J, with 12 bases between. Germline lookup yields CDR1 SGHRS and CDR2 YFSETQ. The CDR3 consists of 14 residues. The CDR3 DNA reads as TGCGCCAGCAGGCTAGACGGCCACACAGATACGCAGTATTTT. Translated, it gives CASRLDGHTDTQYF.

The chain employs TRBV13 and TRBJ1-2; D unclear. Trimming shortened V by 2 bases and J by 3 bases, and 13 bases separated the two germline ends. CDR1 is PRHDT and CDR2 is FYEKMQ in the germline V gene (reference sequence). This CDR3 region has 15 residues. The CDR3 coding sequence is TGTGCCAGCAGCTTAATCCGGGAAAGGGACTATGGCTACACCTTC. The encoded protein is CASSLIRERDYGYTF.

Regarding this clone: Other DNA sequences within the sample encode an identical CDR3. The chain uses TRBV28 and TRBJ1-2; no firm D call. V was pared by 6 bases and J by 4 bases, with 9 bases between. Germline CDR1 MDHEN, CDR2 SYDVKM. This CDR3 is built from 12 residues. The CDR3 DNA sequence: TGTGCCAGCAGGACGGGGTCCTATGGCTACACCTTC. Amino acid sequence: CASRTGSYGYTF.

The CDR3 loop reads CASSSGHQETQYF. The CDR3 DNA is TGTGCCAGCAGCTCCGGACATCAAGAGACCCAGTACTTC. The rearrangement links TRBV7-2 to TRBJ2-5; perhaps TRBD1 as D (5 bases). Trimming took 4 bases from V and 2 from J, leaving 8 bases between them. The CDR3 is made up of 13 amino acids. From germline, CDR1 is SGHTA and CDR2 FQGNSA.

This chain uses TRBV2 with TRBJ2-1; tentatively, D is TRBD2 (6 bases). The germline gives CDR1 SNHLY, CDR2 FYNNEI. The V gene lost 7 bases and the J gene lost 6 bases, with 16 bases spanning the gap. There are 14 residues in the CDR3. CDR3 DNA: TGTGCCAGCACCGGGAGCGTCCTGGGCAATGAGCAGTTCTTC. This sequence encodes CASTGSVLGNEQFF.

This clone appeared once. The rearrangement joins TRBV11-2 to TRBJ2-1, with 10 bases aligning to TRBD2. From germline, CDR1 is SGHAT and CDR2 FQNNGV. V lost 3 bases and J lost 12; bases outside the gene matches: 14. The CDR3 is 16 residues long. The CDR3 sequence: CASSLNSGASGGGQFF. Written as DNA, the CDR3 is TGTGCCAGCAGCTTGAACTCTGGCGCTAGCGGGGGAGGGCAGTTCTTC.

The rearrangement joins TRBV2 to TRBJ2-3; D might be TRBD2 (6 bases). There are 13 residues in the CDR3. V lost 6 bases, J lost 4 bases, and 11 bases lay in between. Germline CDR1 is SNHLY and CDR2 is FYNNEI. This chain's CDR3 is CASSLLASDTQYF. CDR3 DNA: TGTGCCAGCAGCCTTCTAGCGTCAGATACGCAGTATTTT.

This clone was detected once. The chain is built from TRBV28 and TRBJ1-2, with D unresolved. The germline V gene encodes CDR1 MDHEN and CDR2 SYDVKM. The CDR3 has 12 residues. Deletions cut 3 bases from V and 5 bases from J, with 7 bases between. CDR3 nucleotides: TGTGCCAGCAGTTTTAGGGAGTATGGCTACACCTTC. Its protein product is CASSFREYGYTF.

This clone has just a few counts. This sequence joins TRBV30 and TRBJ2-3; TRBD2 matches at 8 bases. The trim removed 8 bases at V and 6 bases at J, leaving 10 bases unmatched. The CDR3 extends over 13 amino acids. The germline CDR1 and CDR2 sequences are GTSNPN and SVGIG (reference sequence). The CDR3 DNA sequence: TGTGCCGCAGACGGGGGGGCCAGTGATACGCAGTATTTT. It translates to CAADGGASDTQYF.